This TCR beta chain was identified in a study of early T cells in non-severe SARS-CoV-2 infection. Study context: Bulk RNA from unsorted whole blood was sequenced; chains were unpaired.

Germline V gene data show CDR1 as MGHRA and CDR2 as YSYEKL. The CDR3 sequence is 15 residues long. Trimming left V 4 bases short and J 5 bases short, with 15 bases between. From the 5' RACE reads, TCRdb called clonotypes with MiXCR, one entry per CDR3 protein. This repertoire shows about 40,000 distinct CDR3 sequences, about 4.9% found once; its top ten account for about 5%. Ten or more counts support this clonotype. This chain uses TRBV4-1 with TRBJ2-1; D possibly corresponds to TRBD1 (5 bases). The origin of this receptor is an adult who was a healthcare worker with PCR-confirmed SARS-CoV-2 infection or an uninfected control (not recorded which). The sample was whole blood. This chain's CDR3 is CASSRGNIRDNEQFF. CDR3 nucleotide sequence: TGCGCCAGCAGCCGGGGCAATATCCGAGACAATGAGCAGTTCTTC.